The rows below give T cell receptor beta chains drawn from one sample of a study of shared clonotypes between healthy human individuals. Clones were read by immunoSEQ multiplex PCR, and TCRdb kept only the in-frame ones, dropping some. The sample lists roughly 2.1 million clones, 93% seen once, with about 1.8% in the top ten. Sequencing was done on a sample of naive CD8+ T cells from PBMCs. Source of these receptors: a young man in good health. Some clones in this sample may be carry-over from other donors' samples. Both conserved end residues are part of each CDR3. A D gene is named only where the DNA matches it firmly. Size is omitted from some rows. Given values are once, few, many or a class for expanded clones.

V: TRBV5-6; size: once; D: NA; J: TRBJ2-5; DNA: TGTGCCAGCAGTCTGACAGGGAGGGAGACCCAGTACTTC; CDR3: CASSLTGRETQYF
V: TRBV9; size: NA; D: NA; J: TRBJ2-1; DNA: TGTGCCAGCAGCCCTAGCCGGAGCTCCTACAATGAGCAGTTCTTC; CDR3: CASSPSRSSYNEQFF
V: TRBV6-5; size: once; D: NA; J: TRBJ2-7; DNA: TGTGCCAGCAGTTTCTCGACGGGCTCCTACGAGCAGTACTTC; CDR3: CASSFSTGSYEQYF
V: TRBV6-5; size: NA; D: NA; J: TRBJ2-2; DNA: TGTGCCAGCAGCCCGGACAGTTTTTTAACCGGGGAGCTGTTTTTT; CDR3: CASSPDSFLTGELFF
V: TRBV5-6; size: NA; D: TRBD2; J: TRBJ2-1; DNA: TGTGCCAGCAGATTGGGTAGCGGGGGATACAATGAGCAGTTCTTC; CDR3: CASRLGSGGYNEQFF
V: TRBV9; size: NA; D: NA; J: TRBJ2-2; DNA: TGTGCCAGCAGCGTAGGGGGGACGGCCACCGGGGAGCTGTTTTTT; CDR3: CASSVGGTATGELFF
V: TRBV5-8; size: NA; D: NA; J: TRBJ1-5; DNA: TGTGCCAGCAGCCCAAAAACCCGGGCAGGGATGAGGGCGAGCAATCAGCCCCAGCATTTT; CDR3: CASSPKTRAGMRASNQPQHF
V: TRBV28; size: NA; D: NA; J: TRBJ2-1; DNA: TGTGCCAGCAGTCCCGTGTCCTTAGGCAATGAGCAGTTCTTC; CDR3: CASSPVSLGNEQFF
V: TRBV27; size: NA; D: TRBD2; J: TRBJ2-1; DNA: TGTGCCAGCAGTTACCGGACTAGCTGGGGCGATGAGCAGTTCTTC; CDR3: CASSYRTSWGDEQFF
V: TRBV7-6; size: NA; D: NA; J: TRBJ2-1; DNA: TGTGCCAGCAGCTTGGTGGGGGAGTCGTTGAATGAGCAGTTCTTC; CDR3: CASSLVGESLNEQFF
V: TRBV2; size: NA; D: TRBD1; J: TRBJ1-2; DNA: TGTGCCAGCTGGATTTTGGACAGGGATAACTATGGCTACACCTTC; CDR3: CASWILDRDNYGYTF
V: TRBV19; size: NA; D: TRBD1; J: TRBJ2-3; DNA: TGTGCCAGTAGGGTCCGACAGGGGACAGATACGCAGTATTTT; CDR3: CASRVRQGTDTQYF
V: TRBV7-9; size: once; D: TRBD1; J: TRBJ2-3; DNA: TGTGCCAGCAGTTATAGACCGGGACAGCCAGATACGCAGTATTTT; CDR3: CASSYRPGQPDTQYF
V: TRBV6-6; size: NA; D: TRBD1; J: TRBJ2-1; DNA: TGTGCCAGCAGTCCCCTCTCCGACAGGGCCGAGCAGTTCTTC; CDR3: CASSPLSDRAEQFF
V: TRBV7-9; size: NA; D: TRBD2; J: TRBJ2-7; DNA: TGTGCCAGCAGCTTAGCGCTAGCGGGAGGACCGAGCTCCTACGAGCAGTACTTC; CDR3: CASSLALAGGPSSYEQYF
V: TRBV21-1; size: few; D: NA; J: TRBJ2-2; DNA: TGTGCCCTAGGCCCCGGGGAGCTGTTTTTT; CDR3: CALGPGELFF
V: TRBV15; size: NA; D: NA; J: TRBJ1-5; DNA: TGTGCCACCAGCAGAGCCAGGGGAAATCAGCCCCAGCATTTT; CDR3: CATSRARGNQPQHF
V: TRBV14; size: NA; D: NA; J: TRBJ2-3; DNA: TGTGCCAGCAGTTCCCGCGTGTCCAGGACGATCACAGATACGCAGTATTTT; CDR3: CASSSRVSRTITDTQYF
V: TRBV5-1; size: NA; D: NA; J: TRBJ1-2; DNA: TGCGCCAGCAGCTTGGCGGCGGGTAGGGGCTACACCTTC; CDR3: CASSLAAGRGYTF
V: TRBV9; size: NA; D: NA; J: TRBJ1-2; DNA: TGTGCCAGCAGCGGAGGCTATGGCTACACCTTC; CDR3: CASSGGYGYTF
V: TRBV27; size: NA; D: TRBD2; J: TRBJ2-7; DNA: TGTGCCAGCAGTCCTGGGACTAGCGGTTACGAGCAGTACTTC; CDR3: CASSPGTSGYEQYF
V: TRBV6-5; size: NA; D: TRBD1; J: TRBJ2-3; DNA: TGTGCCAGCAGTCCCAGGGGGAAGAGCACAGATACGCAGTATTTT; CDR3: CASSPRGKSTDTQYF
V: TRBV7-9; size: NA; D: NA; J: TRBJ2-2; DNA: TGTGCCAGCAGCTTCAGGACGGTACCGGGGGAGCTGTTTTTT; CDR3: CASSFRTVPGELFF
V: TRBV27; size: NA; D: NA; J: TRBJ1-5; DNA: TGTGCCAGCAGCTCCCTCGGGGATAGCAATCAGCCCCAGCATTTT; CDR3: CASSSLGDSNQPQHF
V: TRBV9; size: NA; D: NA; J: TRBJ2-7; DNA: NA; CDR3: CASSVGQGALYF
V: TRBV6-6; size: NA; D: NA; J: TRBJ1-2; DNA: TGTGCCAGCAGTTACTCGCCGAGTTATGGCTACACCTTC; CDR3: CASSYSPSYGYTF
V: TRBV27; size: NA; D: NA; J: TRBJ2-2; DNA: TGTGCCAGCAGTTCCCGGGACAGGAGCGGGAGCGGCCGGGAGCTGTTTTTT; CDR3: CASSSRDRSGSGRELFF
V: TRBV27; size: NA; D: TRBD2; J: TRBJ2-1; DNA: TGTGCCAGCACTCCGGGACTAGCTGTCAATGAGCAGTTCTTC; CDR3: CASTPGLAVNEQFF
V: TRBV6-5; size: NA; D: NA; J: TRBJ2-7; DNA: TGTGCCAGCAGTTACTCTTTGGGGGGCAATTTGGACGAGCAGTACTTC; CDR3: CASSYSLGGNLDEQYF
V: TRBV7-2; size: NA; D: NA; J: TRBJ1-2; DNA: TGTGCCAGCAGCTTATCTCCAGAAGCTAACTATGGCTACACCTTC; CDR3: CASSLSPEANYGYTF
V: TRBV11-3; size: NA; D: NA; J: TRBJ2-7; DNA: TGTGCCAGCAGCTTAGGTGTGGGATACGAGCAGTACTTC; CDR3: CASSLGVGYEQYF